This T cell receptor (beta chain) was observed in a study of shared clonotypes between healthy human individuals. Study-wide findings and caveats: Among several donors, approximately 5% of naive CD4 clonotypes were found in common.

Profiling relied on immunoSEQ multiplex PCR, and the TCRdb table lists in-frame clones only, not all of them. Of 750,000 to 1,000,000 clones listed, roughly 92% were seen once; the top ten hold 24%. The naive CD8 subset, CD45RO-negative cells positively selected for CCR7, excluded terminally differentiated effector memory CD45RA+ cells. All donors were healthy HIV-negative adults lacking recent acute infections or vaccinations. Germline lookup yields CDR1 SGHRS and CDR2 YFSETQ. Trimming cost V 3 bases and J 4 bases; bases outside gene matches: 4. This CDR3 comprises 13 residues. A remark on this clone: Its antigen is unknown.

The chain carries TRBV5-1 and TRBJ2-7; 7 nucleotides agree with TRBD1. This sequence originates from a man aged 30 to 39 in good health. What was sequenced was naive CD8+ T cells sorted from blood. Here the CDR3 DNA reads TGCGCCAGCAGCTACGGACAGGATTACGAGCAGTACTTC. Residues: CASSYGQDYEQYF.